Below, one TCR beta chain is given with its context. Its antigen is undetermined. These data are taken from a study of cytomegalovirus exposure and HLA in healthy donors. Amplification used 60 Vbeta primers and 13 Jbeta primers. Libraries were prepared by immunoSEQ multiplex PCR; TCRdb keeps only in-frame clonotypes and omits some of them. The sample lists under 300,000 clones, around 81% occurring once. Study-wide findings and caveats: In a later analysis, HLA-associated beta chains showed higher expansion and lower generation probabilities than comparable chains.

This sequence was found in a woman aged 55-70 years in good health and CMV-seropositive. Sequencing used PBMCs.

CDR3 nucleotide sequence: TGCGCCAGCAGCTTGGGACAGAGACCAACTAATGAAAAACTGTTTTTT. It codes for CASSLGQRPTNEKLFF. The chain couples TRBV5-1 to TRBJ1-4, with TRBD1 as a possible D gene (5 bases). Trimming removed 0 bases from V and 0 bases from J, with 9 bases in between. The germline V gene encodes CDR1 SGHRS and CDR2 YFSETQ. The CDR3 runs 16 residues.